Presented here are 8 T cell receptor beta chains from one specimen sequenced in a study of regulatory T cells in long-lasting Graves disease. TCR beta libraries were built with iRepertoire HTBI primers and Arm-PCR of CDR3 regions. From the multiplex PCR reads, TCRdb called clonotypes with MiXCR, one entry per CDR3 protein. The table shows about 530,000 distinct CDR3 sequences, with about 16% occurring only once. Described time point: newly diagnosed GD, antithyroid drugs for less than 3 months. Extracted PBMC RNA gave rise to the TCR library. The same sample was also used in a study of T cells in Graves' hyperthyroidism and ophthalmopathy.

Specimen: peripheral blood mononuclear cells (PBMCs), collected at new diagnosis, from a patient treated with antithyroid drugs. These receptors were collected from a woman aged 35-65 years with Graves disease.

The chain uses TRBV7-9 and TRBJ2-5; the D gene is possibly TRBD1 (5 bases). The V end was cut by 1 base, the J end by 4 bases, with 10 bases between. In germline, CDR1 is SEHNR, CDR2 FQNEAQ (reference sequence). The CDR3 sequence is 14 residues long. CDR3 region: CASSLGGQLETQYF. Written as DNA, the CDR3 is TGTGCCAGCAGCTTAGGAGGACAATTAGAGACCCAGTACTTC.

This clonotype came up many times. The V and J genes are TRBV3-1 and TRBJ1-1, with TRBD1 as a possible D gene (6 bases). Trimming removed 3 bases at V and 7 bases at J, with 15 bases between. The germline V gene has CDR1 LGHDT and CDR2 YNNKEL (reference sequence). The CDR3 spans 14 residues. The CDR3: CASSHYSGRGEAFF. DNA of the CDR3: TGTGCCAGCAGCCACTATTCGGGCAGGGGTGAAGCTTTCTTT.

Regarding this clonotype: This may come from a read error, since a much larger clone is one base off. This rearrangement joins TRBV20-1 to TRBJ2-5; 7 nucleotides match TRBD2. The end of the DNA is better explained by TRBJ2-1, so the J call may be wrong. The CDR3 is 14 amino acids. Germline lookup yields CDR1 DFQATT and CDR2 SNEGSKA (reference sequence). The CDR3 DNA sequence: TGCAGTGCTAGGGCAAGCGGGGACTTGGGGGAGCAGTTCTTC. The encoded protein is CSARASGDLGEQFF.

This clonotype was seen at least ten times. The chain employs TRBV11-2 and TRBJ1-5, with 9 bases matching TRBD1. This CDR3 region has 16 residues. CDR1 and CDR2 from the germline V gene are SGHAT and FQNNGV. Trimming cost V 5 bases and J 6 bases; bases outside gene matches: 11. The CDR3, as DNA: TGTGCCAGCAGCCCCTGGACAGGGGCGGGTAGTCAGCCCCAGCATTTT. It encodes CASSPWTGAGSQPQHF.

This rearrangement joins TRBV6-2 or TRBV6-3 to TRBJ1-2, with D possibly matching TRBD1 (5 bases). This CDR3 comprises 13 residues. From germline, CDR1 is MNHEY and CDR2 SVGEGT. Trimming stripped 2 bases from V and 6 bases from J, with 10 bases between. CDR3 amino acids: CASSYSMGDGYTF. The DNA for the CDR3 is TGTGCCAGCAGTTACAGCATGGGGGATGGCTACACCTTC.

The chain employs TRBV4-3 and TRBJ2-2, with D tentatively TRBD2 (6 bases). Germline CDR1 reads LGHNA; CDR2 reads YSLEER. Trimming took off 4 bases at V and 5 bases at J, with 14 bases between the two ends. The CDR3 length is 15 residues. CDR3 nucleotides: TGCGCCAGCAGCCCGAAATCTCTAGCGACCGGGGAGCTGTTTTTT. This translates into CASSPKSLATGELFF.

This chain links TRBV5-4 with TRBJ1-4; D gene uncertain. Per the germline V gene, CDR1 is SGHNT and CDR2 is YYREEE (reference sequence). The V end was cut by 4 bases, the J end by 0 bases, with 7 bases between. The CDR3 sequence is 14 residues long. CDR3 amino acids: CASSVEATNEKLFF. The DNA for the CDR3 is TGTGCCAGCAGCGTAGAAGCAACTAATGAAAAACTGTTTTTT.

This clonotype appeared a few times. The chain carries TRBV19 and TRBJ2-1; 7 bases fit TRBD2. This CDR3 contains 13 residues. Germline V gives CDR1 LNHDA, CDR2 SQIVND (reference sequence). V shed 3 bases and J 8 bases; nucleotides not matched to a gene: 4. The CDR3 nucleotides read TGTGCCAGTAGTATGGTTCGGGGGGATGAGCAGTTCTTC. It encodes CASSMVRGDEQFF.